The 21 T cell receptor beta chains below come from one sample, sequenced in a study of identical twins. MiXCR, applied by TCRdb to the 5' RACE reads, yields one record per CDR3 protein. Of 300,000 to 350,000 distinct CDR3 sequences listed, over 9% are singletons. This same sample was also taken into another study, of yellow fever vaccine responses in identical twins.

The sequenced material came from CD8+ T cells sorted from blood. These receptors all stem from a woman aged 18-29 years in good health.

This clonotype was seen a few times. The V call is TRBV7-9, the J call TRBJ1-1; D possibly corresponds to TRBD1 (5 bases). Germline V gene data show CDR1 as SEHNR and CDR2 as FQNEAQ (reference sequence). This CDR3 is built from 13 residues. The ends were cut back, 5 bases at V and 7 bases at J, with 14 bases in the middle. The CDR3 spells CASSPDPGGEAFF. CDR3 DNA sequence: TGTGCCAGCAGCCCGGACCCTGGGGGTGAAGCTTTCTTT.

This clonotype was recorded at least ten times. The CDR3 coding sequence is TGTGCCAGCAGTTGGAGGGAAAAAAGCACAGATACGCAGTATTTT. This translates into CASSWREKSTDTQYF. The chain links TRBV2 to TRBJ2-3, with D possibly TRBD2 on 6 matching bases. The CDR3 totals 15 residues. Trimming removed 5 bases from V and 0 bases from J, with 12 bases in between. Per the germline V gene, CDR1 is SNHLY and CDR2 is FYNNEI.

The CDR3 sequence is CASGPGTVFLGYDEQFF. The CDR3 nucleotides are TGTGCTAGTGGTCCCGGGACAGTATTTTTGGGATATGATGAGCAGTTCTTC. The genes are TRBV12-5 and TRBJ2-1, with TRBD1 matching 7 bases. The CDR3 consists of 17 residues. Losses at the gene ends were 5 bases for V and 8 bases for J; bases not matched to a gene: 18. The germline V gene encodes CDR1 LGHNT and CDR2 FRNRAP.

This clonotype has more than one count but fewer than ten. CDR3 residues: CASSLPLAGGLEQFF. The CDR3 bases are TGTGCCAGCAGCTTACCCCTAGCGGGAGGGCTTGAGCAGTTCTTC. The chain carries TRBV27 and TRBJ2-1, with TRBD2 matching over 12 bases. Germline trimming cut 6 bases from V and 9 bases from J; bases unmatched to any gene: 9. Germline loops: CDR1 MNHEY, CDR2 SMNVEV (reference sequence). The CDR3 spans 15 residues.

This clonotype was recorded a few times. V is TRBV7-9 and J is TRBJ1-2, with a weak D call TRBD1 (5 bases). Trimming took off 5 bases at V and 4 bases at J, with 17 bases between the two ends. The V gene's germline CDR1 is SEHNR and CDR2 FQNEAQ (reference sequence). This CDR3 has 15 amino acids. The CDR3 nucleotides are TGTGCCAGCAGCCCAGAGGTCAGGGAGAGCTATGGCTACACCTTC. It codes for CASSPEVRESYGYTF.

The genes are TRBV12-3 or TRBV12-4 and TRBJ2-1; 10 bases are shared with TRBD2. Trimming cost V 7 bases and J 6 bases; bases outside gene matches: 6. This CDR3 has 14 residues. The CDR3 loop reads CASTLASGSNEQFF. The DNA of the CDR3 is TGTGCCAGCACTCTAGCTAGCGGGAGCAATGAGCAGTTCTTC.

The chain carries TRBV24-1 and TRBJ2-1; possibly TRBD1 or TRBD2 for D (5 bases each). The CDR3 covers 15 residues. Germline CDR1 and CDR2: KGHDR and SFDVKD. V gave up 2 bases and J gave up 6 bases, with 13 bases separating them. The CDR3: CATSDSEPRGNEQFF. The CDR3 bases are TGTGCCACCAGTGATTCCGAACCGAGGGGCAATGAGCAGTTCTTC.

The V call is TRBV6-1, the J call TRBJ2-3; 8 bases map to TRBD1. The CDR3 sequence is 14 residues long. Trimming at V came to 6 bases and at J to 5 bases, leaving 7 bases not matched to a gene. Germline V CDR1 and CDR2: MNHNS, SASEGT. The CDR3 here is CASSQGQGLDTQYF. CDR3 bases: TGTGCCAGCAGCCAAGGACAGGGATTAGATACGCAGTATTTT.

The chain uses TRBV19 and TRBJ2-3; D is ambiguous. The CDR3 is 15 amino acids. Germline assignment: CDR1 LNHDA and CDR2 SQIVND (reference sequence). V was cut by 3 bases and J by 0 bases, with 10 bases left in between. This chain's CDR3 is CASSIGTLSTDTQYF. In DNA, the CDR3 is TGTGCCAGTAGTATTGGTACACTTAGCACAGATACGCAGTATTTT.

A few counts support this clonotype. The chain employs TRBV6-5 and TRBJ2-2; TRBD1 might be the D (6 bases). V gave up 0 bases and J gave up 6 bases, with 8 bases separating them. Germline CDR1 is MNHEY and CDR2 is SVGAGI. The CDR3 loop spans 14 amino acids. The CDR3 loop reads CASSYSQGAGELFF. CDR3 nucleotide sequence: TGTGCCAGCAGTTACTCACAGGGTGCCGGGGAGCTGTTTTTT.

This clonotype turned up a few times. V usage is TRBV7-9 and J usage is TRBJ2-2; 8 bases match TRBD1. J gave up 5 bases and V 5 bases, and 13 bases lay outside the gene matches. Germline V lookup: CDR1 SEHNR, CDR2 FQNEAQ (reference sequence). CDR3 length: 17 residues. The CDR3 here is CASSPRIGQGATGELFF. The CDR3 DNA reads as TGTGCCAGCAGCCCACGTATTGGACAGGGCGCAACCGGGGAGCTGTTTTTT.

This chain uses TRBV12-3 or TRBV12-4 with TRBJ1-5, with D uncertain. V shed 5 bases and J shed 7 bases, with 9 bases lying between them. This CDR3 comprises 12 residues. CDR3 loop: CASSPGRQPQHF. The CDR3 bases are TGTGCCAGCAGTCCGGGAAGGCAGCCCCAGCATTTT.

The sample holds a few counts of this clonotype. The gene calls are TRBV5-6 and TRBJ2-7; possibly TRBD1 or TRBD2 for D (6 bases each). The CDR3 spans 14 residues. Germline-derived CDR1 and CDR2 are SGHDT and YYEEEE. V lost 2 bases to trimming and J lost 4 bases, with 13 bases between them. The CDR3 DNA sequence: TGTGCCAGCAGCTTCCGAGGGGGGACGTACGAGCAGTACGTC. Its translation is CASSFRGGTYEQYV.

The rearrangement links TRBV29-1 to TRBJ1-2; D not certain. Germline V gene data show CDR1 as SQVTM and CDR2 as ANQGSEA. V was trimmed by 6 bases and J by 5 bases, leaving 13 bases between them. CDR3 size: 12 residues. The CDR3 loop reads CSVSRLHYGYTF. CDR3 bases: TGCAGCGTCAGCCGACTTCATTATGGCTACACCTTC.

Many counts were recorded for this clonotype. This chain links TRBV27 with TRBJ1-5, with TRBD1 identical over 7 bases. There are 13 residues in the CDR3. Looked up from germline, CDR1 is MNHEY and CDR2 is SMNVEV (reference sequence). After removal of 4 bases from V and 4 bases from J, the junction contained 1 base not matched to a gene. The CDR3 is CASSYRGNQPQHF. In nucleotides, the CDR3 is TGTGCCAGCAGTTACAGGGGAAATCAGCCCCAGCATTTT.

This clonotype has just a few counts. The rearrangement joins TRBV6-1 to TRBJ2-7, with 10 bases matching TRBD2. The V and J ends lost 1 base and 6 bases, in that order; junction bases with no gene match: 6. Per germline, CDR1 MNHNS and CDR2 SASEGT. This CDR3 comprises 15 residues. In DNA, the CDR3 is TGTGCCAGCAGTGAAGACCCTAGCGGGAGCACCGAGCAGTACTTC. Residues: CASSEDPSGSTEQYF.

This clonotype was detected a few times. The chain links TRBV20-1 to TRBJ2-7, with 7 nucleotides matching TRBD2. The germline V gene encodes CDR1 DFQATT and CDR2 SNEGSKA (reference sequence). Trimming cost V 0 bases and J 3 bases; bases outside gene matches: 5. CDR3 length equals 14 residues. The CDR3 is CSARDWASGYEQYF. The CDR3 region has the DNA TGCAGTGCTAGAGATTGGGCTAGCGGCTACGAGCAGTACTTC.

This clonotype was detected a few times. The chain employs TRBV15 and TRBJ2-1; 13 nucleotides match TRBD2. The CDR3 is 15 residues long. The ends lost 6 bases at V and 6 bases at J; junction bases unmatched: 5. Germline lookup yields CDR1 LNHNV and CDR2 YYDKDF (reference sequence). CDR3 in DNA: TGTGCCACCAGAGAACTAGCGGGGGGGGTCAATGAGCAGTTCTTC. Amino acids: CATRELAGGVNEQFF.

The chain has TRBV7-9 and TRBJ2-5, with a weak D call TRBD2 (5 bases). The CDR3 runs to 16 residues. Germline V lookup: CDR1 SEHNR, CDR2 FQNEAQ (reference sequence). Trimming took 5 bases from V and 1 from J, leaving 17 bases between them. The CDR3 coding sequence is TGTGCCAGCAGCCGACTGGTTGAGGGTCCCCAAGAGACCCAGTACTTC. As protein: CASSRLVEGPQETQYF.

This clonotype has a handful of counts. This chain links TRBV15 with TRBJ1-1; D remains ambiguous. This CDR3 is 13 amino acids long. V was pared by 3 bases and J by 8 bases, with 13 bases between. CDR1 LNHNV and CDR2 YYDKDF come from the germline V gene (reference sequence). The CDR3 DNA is TGTGCCACCAGCAGTATGACCTCGGTAGAAGCTTTCTTT. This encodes CATSSMTSVEAFF. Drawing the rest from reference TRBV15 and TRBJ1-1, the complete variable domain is DAMVIQNPRYQVTQFGKPVTLSCSQTLNHNVMYWYQQKSSQAPKLLFHYYDKDFNNEADTPDNFQSRRPNTSFCFLDIRSPGLGDTAMYLCATSSMTSVEAFFGQGTRLTVV.

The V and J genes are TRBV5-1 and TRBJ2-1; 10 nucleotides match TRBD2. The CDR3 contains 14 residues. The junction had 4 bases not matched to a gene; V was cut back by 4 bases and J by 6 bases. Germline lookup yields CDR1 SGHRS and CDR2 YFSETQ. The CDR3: CASSGAGGVNEQFF. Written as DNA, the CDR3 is TGCGCCAGCAGCGGAGCGGGAGGGGTCAATGAGCAGTTCTTC.